Each of the 6 T cell receptor beta chains below was sequenced from the same sample in a study of blood T cell repertoires in COVID-19. Measured with immunoSEQ multiplex PCR; TCRdb has only the in-frame clones, and not every one. Among hundreds of thousands of clones listed, 75% to 90% were seen once. Sequenced sample: peripheral blood. These receptors were obtained from a woman aged 55-70 years with COVID-19, enrolled during active disease.

The V call is TRBV6-4, the J call TRBJ2-1; the match to TRBD2 covers 7 bases. Germline CDR1 is MRHNA and CDR2 is SNTAGT. Trimming removed 5 bases from V and 9 bases from J; junction bases left unmatched: 7. This CDR3 contains 13 residues. CDR3 protein: CASSLTSLSEQFF. For the CDR3, the DNA is TGTGCCAGCAGTTTGACTAGCTTGAGTGAGCAGTTCTTC.

This sequence joins TRBV4-1 and TRBJ2-3; D possibly corresponds to TRBD2 (6 bases). The CDR3 covers 15 residues. V shed 4 bases and J shed 2 bases, with 13 bases lying between them. Germline CDR1 is MGHRA and CDR2 is YSYEKL. The CDR3 protein is CASSLFGGATDTQYF. Written as DNA, the CDR3 is TGCGCCAGCAGCCTCTTCGGAGGGGCCACAGATACGCAGTATTTT.

The J gene is TRBJ2-1, the V gene TRBV5-1; D possibly corresponds to TRBD1 (5 bases). V lost 4 bases and J 9 bases, leaving 14 bases between the germline ends. Germline V gives CDR1 SGHRS, CDR2 YFSETQ. This CDR3 is 13 amino acids long. The CDR3 is CASSRGPEAEQFF. In DNA, the CDR3 is TGCGCCAGCAGCAGGGGCCCCGAGGCTGAGCAGTTCTTC.

The CDR3 here is CASSVQGGAEAFF. CDR3 in DNA: TGTGCCAGTAGTGTACAGGGGGGCGCTGAAGCTTTCTTT. This chain links TRBV19 with TRBJ1-1; the match to TRBD1 covers 8 bases. J was trimmed by 6 bases and V by 5 bases; bases with no gene match: 5. The CDR3 spans 13 residues. Per the germline V gene, CDR1 is LNHDA and CDR2 is SQIVND (reference sequence).

V is TRBV6-1 and J is TRBJ1-1, with 7 bases aligning to TRBD1. V was clipped by 1 base and J by 11 bases; unmatched bases: 10. In germline, CDR1 is MNHNS, CDR2 SASEGT. The length of the CDR3 is 14 residues. CDR3: CASSEDWRGGNAFF. In DNA, the CDR3 is TGTGCCAGCAGTGAAGACTGGAGAGGGGGCAACGCTTTCTTT.

This chain joins TRBV9 and TRBJ2-7, with D possibly being TRBD2 (5 bases). The CDR3 runs 14 residues. V was trimmed by 3 bases and J by 3 bases, leaving 13 bases between them. CDR1 is SGDLS, CDR2 YYNGEE, per germline. In DNA form, the CDR3 reads TGTGCCAGCAGCGGAACGTCCGAGGGCTACGAGCAGTACTTC. Amino acids: CASSGTSEGYEQYF.